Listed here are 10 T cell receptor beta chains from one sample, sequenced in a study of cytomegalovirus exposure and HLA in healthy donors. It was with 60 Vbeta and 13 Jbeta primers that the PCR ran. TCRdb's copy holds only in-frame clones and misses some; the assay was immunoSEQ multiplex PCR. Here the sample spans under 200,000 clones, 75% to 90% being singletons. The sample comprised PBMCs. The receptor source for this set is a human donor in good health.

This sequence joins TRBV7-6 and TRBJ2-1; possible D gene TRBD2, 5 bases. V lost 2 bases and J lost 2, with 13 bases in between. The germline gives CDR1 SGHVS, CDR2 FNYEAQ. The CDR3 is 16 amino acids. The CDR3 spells CASSLSGVGTYNEQFF. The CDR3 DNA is TGTGCCAGCAGCTTATCCGGGGTTGGGACCTACAATGAGCAGTTCTTC.

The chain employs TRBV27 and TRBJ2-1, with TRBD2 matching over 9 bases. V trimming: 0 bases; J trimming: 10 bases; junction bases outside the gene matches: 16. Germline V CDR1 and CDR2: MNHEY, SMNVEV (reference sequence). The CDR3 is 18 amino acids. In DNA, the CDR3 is TGTGCCAGCAGTTTATCGCTTAGCGGGGGAACCAGCAAACCGGAGCAGTTCTTC. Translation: CASSLSLSGGTSKPEQFF.

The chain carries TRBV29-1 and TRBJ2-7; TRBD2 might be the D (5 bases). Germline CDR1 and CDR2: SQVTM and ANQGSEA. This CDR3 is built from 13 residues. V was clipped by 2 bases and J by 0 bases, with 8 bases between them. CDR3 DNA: TGCAGCGTTGAATCCGGGGACTCCTACGAGCAGTACTTC. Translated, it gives CSVESGDSYEQYF.

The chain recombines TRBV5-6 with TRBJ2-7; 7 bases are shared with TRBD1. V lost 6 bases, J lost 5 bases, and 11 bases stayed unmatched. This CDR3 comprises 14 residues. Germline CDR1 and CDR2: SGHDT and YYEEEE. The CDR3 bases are TGTGCCAGCACCAAGAGACAGGGATTGAACGAGCAGTACTTC. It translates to CASTKRQGLNEQYF.

CDR3 sequence reads: CASSLGTGSVEQYF. CDR3 nucleotide sequence: TGTGCCAGCAGCTTAGGTACAGGGAGTGTCGAGCAGTACTTC. The V call is TRBV7-9, the J call TRBJ2-7; D is possibly TRBD1 (6 bases). The ends were cut back, 1 base at V and 6 bases at J, with 13 bases in the middle. The CDR3 is made up of 14 amino acids. Germline V gives CDR1 SEHNR, CDR2 FQNEAQ (reference sequence).

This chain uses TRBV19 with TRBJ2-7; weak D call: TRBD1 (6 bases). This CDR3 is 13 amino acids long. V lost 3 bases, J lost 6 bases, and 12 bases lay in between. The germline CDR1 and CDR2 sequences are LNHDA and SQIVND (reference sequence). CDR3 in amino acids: CASSIPGTLEQYF. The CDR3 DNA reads TGTGCCAGTAGTATCCCCGGGACACTCGAGCAGTACTTC.

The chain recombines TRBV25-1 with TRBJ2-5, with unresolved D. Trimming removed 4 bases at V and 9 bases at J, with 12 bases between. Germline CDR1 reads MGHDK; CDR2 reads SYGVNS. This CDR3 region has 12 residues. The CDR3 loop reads CASSGLLGSQYF. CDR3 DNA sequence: TGTGCCAGCAGTGGATTGCTCGGGTCCCAGTACTTC.

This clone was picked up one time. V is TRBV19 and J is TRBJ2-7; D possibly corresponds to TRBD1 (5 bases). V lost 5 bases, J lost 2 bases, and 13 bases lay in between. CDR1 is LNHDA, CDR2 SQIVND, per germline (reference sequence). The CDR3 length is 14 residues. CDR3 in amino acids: CASSERTGTYEQYF. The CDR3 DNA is TGTGCCAGTAGTGAACGAACAGGTACCTACGAGCAGTACTTC.

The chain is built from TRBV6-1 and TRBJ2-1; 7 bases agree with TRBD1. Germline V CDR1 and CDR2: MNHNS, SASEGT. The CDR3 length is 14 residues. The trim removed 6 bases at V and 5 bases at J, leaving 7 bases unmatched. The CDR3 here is CASSTGTVNNEQFF. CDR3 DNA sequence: TGTGCCAGCAGCACCGGGACAGTAAACAATGAGCAGTTCTTC.

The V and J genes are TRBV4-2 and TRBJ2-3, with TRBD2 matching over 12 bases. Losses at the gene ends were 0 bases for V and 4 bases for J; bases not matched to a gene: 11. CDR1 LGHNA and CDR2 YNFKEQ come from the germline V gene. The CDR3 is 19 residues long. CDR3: CASSQDKASGGAGSDTQYF. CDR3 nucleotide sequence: TGTGCCAGCAGCCAAGATAAGGCTAGCGGGGGGGCGGGCTCAGATACGCAGTATTTT.